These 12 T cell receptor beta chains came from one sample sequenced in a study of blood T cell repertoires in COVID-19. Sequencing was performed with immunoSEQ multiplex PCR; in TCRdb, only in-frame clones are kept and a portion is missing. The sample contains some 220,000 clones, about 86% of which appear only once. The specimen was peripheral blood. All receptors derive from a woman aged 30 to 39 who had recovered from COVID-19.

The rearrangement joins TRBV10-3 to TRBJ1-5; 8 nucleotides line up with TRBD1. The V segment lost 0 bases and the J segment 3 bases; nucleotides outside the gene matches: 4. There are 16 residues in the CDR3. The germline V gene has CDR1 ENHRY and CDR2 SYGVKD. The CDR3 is CAISESQTGDNQPQHF. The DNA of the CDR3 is TGTGCCATCAGTGAGTCTCAGACAGGGGACAATCAGCCCCAGCATTTT.

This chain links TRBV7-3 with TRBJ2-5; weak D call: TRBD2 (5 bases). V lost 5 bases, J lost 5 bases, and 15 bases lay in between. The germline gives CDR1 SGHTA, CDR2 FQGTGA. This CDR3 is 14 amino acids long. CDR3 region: CASSPLGELETQYF. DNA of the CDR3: TGTGCCAGCAGCCCCCTCGGGGAATTGGAGACCCAGTACTTC.

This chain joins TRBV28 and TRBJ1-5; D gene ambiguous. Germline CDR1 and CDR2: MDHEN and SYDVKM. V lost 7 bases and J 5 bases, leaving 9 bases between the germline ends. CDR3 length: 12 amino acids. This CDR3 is CASNLADQPQHF. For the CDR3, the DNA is TGTGCCAGCAATCTTGCGGATCAGCCCCAGCATTTT.

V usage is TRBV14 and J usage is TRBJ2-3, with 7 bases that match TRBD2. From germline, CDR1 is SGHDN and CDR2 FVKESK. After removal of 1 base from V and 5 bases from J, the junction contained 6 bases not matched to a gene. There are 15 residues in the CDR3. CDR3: CASSQGTWEGDTQYF. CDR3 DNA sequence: TGTGCCAGCAGCCAAGGGACCTGGGAGGGAGATACGCAGTATTTT.

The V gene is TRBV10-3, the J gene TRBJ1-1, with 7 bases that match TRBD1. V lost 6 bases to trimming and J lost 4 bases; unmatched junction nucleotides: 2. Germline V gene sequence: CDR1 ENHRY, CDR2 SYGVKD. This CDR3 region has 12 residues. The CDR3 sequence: CAISRQGTEAFF. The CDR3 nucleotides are TGTGCCATCAGCCGACAGGGCACTGAAGCTTTCTTT.

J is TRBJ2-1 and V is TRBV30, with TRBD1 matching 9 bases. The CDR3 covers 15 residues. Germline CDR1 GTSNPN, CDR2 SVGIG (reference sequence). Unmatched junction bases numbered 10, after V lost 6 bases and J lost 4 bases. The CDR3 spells CACTPGQGIYNEQFF. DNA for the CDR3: TGTGCCTGTACCCCGGGACAGGGAATATACAATGAGCAGTTCTTC.

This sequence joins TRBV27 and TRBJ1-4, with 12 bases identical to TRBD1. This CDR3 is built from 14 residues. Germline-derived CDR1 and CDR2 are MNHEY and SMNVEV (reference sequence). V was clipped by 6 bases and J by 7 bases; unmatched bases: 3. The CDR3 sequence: CASSRDRGREKLFF. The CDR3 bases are TGTGCCAGCAGCCGGGACAGGGGGCGTGAAAAACTGTTTTTT.

CDR3 DNA: TGTGCCAGCAGGCCGGGACTAGCTGGGGAGCTGTTTTTT. Its translation is CASRPGLAGELFF. V usage is TRBV6-5 and J usage is TRBJ2-2; 9 bases are shared with TRBD2. The germline V gene has CDR1 MNHEY and CDR2 SVGAGI. This CDR3 spans 13 amino acids. Trimming took 6 bases from V and 8 from J; bases not matched to a gene: 4.

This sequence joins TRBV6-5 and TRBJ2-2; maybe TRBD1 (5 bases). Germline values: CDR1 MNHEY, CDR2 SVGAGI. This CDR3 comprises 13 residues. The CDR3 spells CVLRGTNTGELFF. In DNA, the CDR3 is TGTGTTCTAAGGGGTACGAACACCGGGGAGCTGTTTTTT.

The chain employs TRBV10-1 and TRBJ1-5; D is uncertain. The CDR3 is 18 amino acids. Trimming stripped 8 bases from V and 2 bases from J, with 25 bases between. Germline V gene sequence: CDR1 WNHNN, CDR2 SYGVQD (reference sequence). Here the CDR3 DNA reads TGCGCCAGCCATTACCCGGGCTCGCGGGATAGTGGCAATCAGCCCCAGCATTTT. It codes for CASHYPGSRDSGNQPQHF.

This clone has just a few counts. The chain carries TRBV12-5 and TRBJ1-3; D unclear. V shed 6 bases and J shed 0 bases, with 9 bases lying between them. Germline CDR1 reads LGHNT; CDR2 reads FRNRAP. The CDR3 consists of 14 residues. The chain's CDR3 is CASGYASSGNTIYF. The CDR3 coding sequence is TGTGCTAGTGGCTATGCGAGCTCTGGAAACACCATATATTTT.

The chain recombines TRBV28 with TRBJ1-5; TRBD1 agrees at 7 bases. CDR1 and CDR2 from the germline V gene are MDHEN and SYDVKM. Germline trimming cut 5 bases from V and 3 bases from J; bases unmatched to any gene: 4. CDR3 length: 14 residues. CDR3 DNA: TGTGCCAGCAGTCTCAGGGGGAACAATCAGCCCCAGCATTTT. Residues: CASSLRGNNQPQHF. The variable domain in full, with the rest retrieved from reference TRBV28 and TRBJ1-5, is DVKVTQSSRYLVKRTGEKVFLECVQDMDHENMFWYRQDPGLGLRLIYFSYDVKMKEKGDIPEGYSVSREKKERFSLILESASTNQTSMYLCASSLRGNNQPQHFGDGTRLSIL.